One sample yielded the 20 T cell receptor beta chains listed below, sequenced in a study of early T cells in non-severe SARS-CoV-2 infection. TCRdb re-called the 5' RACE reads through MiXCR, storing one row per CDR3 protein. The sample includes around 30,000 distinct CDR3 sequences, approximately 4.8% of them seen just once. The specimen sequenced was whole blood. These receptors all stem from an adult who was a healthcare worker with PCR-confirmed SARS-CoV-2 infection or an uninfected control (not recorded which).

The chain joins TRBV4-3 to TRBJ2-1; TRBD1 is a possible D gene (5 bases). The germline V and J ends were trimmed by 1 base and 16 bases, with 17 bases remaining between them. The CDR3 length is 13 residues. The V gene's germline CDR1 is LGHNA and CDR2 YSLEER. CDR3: CASSQGLGTGRFF. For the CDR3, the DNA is TGCGCCAGCAGCCAAGGCTTAGGAACAGGTCGTTTCTTC.

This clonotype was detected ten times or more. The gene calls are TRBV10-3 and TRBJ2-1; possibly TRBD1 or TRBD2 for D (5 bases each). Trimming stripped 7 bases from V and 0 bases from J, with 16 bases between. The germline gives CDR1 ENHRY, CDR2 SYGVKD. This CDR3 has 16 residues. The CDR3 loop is CAINIQGPNSYNEQFF. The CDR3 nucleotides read TGTGCCATCAATATTCAGGGACCTAACTCCTACAATGAGCAGTTCTTC.

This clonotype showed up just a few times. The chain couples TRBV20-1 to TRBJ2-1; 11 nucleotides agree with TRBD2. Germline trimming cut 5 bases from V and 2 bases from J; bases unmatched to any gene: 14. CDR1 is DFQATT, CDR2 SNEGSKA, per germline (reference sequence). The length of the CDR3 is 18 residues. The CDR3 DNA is TGCAGTGCTCCCGTCTTTGTTAGCGGGAGGGTCCCCTACAATGAGCAGTTCTTC. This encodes CSAPVFVSGRVPYNEQFF.

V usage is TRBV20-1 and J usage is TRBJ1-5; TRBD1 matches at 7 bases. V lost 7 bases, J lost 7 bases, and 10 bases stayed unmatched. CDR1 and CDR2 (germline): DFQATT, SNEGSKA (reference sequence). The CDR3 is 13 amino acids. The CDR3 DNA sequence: TGCAGTGTTTTACCCGACAGGGACCAGCCCCAGCATTTT. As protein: CSVLPDRDQPQHF.

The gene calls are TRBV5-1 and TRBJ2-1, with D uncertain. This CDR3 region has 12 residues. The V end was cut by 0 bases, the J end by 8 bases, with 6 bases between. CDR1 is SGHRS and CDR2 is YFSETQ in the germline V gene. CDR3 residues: CASSLVVYEQFF. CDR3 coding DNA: TGCGCCAGCAGCTTGGTTGTCTATGAGCAGTTCTTC.

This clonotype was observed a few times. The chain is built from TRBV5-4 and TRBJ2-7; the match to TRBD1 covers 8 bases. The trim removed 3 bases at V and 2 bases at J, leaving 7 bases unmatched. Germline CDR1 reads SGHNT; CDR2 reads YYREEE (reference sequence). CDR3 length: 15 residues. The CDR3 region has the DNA TGTGCCAGCAGCTCCCCGGGACAGGCTCCCTACGAGCAGTACTTC. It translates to CASSSPGQAPYEQYF.

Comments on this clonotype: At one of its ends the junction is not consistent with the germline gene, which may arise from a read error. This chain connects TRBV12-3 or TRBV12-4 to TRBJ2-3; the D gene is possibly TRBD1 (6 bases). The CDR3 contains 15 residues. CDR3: CASSQQGIRSDTQYF. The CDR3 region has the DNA TGTGCCAGCAGTCAGCAGGGGATCCGTTCAGATACACAGTATTTT.

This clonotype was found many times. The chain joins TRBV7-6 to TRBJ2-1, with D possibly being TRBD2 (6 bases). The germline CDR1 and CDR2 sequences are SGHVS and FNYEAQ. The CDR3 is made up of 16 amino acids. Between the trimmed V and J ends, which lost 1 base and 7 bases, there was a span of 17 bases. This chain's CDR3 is CASSLGFTGAVNEQFF. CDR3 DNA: TGTGCCAGCAGCTTAGGGTTTACGGGAGCGGTAAATGAGCAGTTCTTC.

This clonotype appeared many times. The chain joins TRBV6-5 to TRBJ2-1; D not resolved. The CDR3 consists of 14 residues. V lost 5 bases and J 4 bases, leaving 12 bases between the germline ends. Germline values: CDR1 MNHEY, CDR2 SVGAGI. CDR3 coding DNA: TGTGCCAGCAGTACCACGGACGGATACAATGAGCAGTTCTTC. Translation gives CASSTTDGYNEQFF.

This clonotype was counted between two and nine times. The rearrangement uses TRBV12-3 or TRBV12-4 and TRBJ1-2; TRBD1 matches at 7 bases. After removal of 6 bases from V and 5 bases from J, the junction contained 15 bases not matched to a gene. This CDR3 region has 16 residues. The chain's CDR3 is CASSPKKDRVGYGYTF. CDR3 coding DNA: TGTGCCAGCAGCCCGAAGAAAGACAGGGTAGGATATGGCTACACCTTC.

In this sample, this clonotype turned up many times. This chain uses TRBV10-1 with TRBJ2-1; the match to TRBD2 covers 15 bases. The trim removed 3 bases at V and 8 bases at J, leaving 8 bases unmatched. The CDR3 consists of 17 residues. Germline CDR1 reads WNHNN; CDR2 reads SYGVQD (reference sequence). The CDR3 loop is CASSEGTSGGYSYEQFF. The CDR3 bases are TGCGCCAGCAGTGAAGGGACTAGCGGGGGGTATTCCTATGAGCAGTTCTTC.

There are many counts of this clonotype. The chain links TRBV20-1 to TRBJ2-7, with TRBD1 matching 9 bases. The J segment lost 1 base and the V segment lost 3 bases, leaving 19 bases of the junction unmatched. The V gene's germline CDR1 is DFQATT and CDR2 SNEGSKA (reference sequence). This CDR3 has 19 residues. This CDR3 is CSASSLGQGGPSGSYEQYF. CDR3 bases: TGCAGTGCTAGCAGTTTGGGACAGGGTGGGCCTAGCGGATCCTACGAGCAGTACTTC.

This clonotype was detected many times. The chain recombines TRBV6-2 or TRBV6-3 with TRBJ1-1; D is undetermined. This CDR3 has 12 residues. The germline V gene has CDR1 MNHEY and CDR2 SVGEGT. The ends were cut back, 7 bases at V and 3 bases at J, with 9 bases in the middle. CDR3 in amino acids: CASKEAYTEAFF. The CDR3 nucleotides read TGTGCCAGCAAGGAGGCGTACACTGAAGCTTTCTTT.

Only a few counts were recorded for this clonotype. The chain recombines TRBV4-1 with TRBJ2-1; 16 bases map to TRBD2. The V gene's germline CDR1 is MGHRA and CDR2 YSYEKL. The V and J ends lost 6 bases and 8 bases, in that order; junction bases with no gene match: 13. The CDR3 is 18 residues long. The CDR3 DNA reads TGCGCCAGCAGTGGATCCGGGACTAGCGGGAGGGCCGGGGATGAGCAGTTCTTC. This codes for CASSGSGTSGRAGDEQFF.

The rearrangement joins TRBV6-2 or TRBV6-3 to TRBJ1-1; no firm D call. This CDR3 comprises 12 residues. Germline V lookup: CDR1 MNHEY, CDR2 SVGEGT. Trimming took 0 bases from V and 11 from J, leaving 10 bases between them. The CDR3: CASSYSGPGAFF. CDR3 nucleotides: TGTGCCAGCAGTTACTCCGGTCCTGGGGCTTTCTTT.

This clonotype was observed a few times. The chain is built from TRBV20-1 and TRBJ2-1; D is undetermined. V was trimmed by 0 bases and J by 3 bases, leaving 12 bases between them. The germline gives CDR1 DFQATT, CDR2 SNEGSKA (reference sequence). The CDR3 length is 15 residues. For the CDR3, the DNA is TGCAGTGCTAGAGATGTCCTAGTCGACTACAATGAGCAGTTCTTC. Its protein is CSARDVLVDYNEQFF.

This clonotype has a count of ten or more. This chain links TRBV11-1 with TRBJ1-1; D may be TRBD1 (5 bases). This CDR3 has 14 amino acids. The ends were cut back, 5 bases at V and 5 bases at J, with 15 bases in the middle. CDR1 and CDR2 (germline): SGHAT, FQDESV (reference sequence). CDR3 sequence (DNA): TGTGCCAGCAGCACGACCTGGGGGGGGACTGAAGCTTTCTTT. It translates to CASSTTWGGTEAFF.

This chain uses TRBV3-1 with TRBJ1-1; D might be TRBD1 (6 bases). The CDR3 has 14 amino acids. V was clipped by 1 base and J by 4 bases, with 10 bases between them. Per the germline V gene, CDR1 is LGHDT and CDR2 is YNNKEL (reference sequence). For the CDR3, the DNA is TGTGCCAGCAGCCAAGCAGGGGCTAGCACTGAAGCTTTCTTT. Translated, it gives CASSQAGASTEAFF.

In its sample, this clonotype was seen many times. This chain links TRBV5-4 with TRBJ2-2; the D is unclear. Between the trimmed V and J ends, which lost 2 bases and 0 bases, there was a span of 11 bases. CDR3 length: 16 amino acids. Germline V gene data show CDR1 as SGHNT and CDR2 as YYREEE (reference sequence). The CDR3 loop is CASSFNPSTNTGELFF. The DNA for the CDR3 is TGTGCCAGCAGCTTTAACCCCTCCACGAACACCGGGGAGCTGTTTTTT. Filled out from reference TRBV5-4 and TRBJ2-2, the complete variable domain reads ETGVTQSPTHLIKTRGQQVTLRCSSQSGHNTVSWYQQALGQGPQFIFQYYREEENGRGNFPPRFSGLQFPNYSSELNVNALELDDSALYLCASSFNPSTNTGELFFGEGSRLTVL.

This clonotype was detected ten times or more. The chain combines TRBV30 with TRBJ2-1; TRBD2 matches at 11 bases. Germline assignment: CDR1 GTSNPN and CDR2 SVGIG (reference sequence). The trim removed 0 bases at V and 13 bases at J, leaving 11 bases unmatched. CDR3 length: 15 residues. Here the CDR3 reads CAWSVPGLAAQPQFF. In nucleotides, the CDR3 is TGTGCCTGGAGTGTCCCGGGACTAGCGGCCCAACCCCAGTTCTTC.